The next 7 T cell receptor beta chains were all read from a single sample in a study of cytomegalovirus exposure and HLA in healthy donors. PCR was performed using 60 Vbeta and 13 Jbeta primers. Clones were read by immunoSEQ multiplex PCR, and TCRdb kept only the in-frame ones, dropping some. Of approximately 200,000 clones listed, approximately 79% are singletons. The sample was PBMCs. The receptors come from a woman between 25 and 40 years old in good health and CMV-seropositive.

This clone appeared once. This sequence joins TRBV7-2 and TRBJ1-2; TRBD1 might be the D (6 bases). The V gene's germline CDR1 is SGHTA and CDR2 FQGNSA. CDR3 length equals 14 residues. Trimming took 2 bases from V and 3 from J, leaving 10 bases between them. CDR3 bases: TGTGCCAGCAGCTTAACAGGGCCAGACTATGGCTACACCTTC. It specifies CASSLTGPDYGYTF.

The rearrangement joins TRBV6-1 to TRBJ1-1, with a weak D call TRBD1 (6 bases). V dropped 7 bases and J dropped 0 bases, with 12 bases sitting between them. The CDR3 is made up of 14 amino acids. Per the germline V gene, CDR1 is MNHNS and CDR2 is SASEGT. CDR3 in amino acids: CASKRQAMNTEAFF. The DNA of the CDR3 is TGTGCCAGCAAAAGACAGGCCATGAACACTGAAGCTTTCTTT.

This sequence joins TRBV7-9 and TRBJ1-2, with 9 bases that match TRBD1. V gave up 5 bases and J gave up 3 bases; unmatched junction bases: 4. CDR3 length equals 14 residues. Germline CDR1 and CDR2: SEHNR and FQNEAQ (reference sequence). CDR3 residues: CASSGQGMHYGYTF. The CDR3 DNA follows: TGTGCCAGCAGCGGACAGGGGATGCACTATGGCTACACCTTC.

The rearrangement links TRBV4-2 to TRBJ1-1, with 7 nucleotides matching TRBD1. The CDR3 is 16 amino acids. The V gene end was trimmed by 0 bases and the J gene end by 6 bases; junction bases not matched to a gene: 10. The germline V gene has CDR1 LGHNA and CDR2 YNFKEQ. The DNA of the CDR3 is TGTGCCAGCAGCCAAGAGGAGACAGGGATGGGAGCTGAAGCTTTCTTT. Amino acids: CASSQEETGMGAEAFF.

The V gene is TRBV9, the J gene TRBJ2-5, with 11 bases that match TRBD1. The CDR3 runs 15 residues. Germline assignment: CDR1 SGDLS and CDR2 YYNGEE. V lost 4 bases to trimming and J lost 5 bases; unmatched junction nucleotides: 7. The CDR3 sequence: CASSPRDRGGETQYF. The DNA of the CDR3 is TGTGCCAGCAGCCCGCGGGACAGGGGGGGGGAGACCCAGTACTTC.

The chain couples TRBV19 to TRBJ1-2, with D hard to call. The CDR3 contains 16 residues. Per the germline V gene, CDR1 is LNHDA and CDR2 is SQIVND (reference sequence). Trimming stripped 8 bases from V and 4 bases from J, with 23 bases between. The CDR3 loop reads CASSRAPGKSGYGYTF. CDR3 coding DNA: TGTGCCAGTTCTCGGGCCCCGGGGAAAAGCGGCTATGGCTACACCTTC.

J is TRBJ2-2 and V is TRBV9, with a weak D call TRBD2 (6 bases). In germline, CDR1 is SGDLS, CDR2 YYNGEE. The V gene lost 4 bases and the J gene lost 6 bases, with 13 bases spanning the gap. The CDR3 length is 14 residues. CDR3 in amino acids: CASSPQLASGELFF. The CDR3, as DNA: TGTGCCAGCAGCCCTCAACTAGCTTCCGGGGAGCTGTTTTTT.